What follows describes a single T cell receptor (beta chain). No antigen is known for it. The sample holds no much larger clone one base away, and base qualities are not on file. These data belong to a study of a mutant IDH1 vaccine in newly diagnosed glioma (dated by TCRdb to 2020 to 2023). About the full investigation: Patients received eight vaccinations in weeks 1, 3, 5, 7, 11, 15, 19 and 23, corresponding to visits V03 through V10. For exploratory analyses, longitudinal TCRB deep sequencing was carried out in around 24 treated patients wherever samples were available. Peripheral blood was drawn at six visits: V03 (baseline), V05, V07, V10, V12 and V13. Vaccination started 4-6 weeks after radiotherapy alone, or was given together with temozolomide cycles in the groups whose treatment included chemotherapy. Of the approximately 33 treated patients, about 62% were male and roughly 38% were female, and a mean age of around 40 years was recorded. Prior to enrollment, standard therapy consisting of radiotherapy alone, temozolomide alone, or radiochemotherapy with temozolomide had been administered to patients, with the combination being received by most patients.

Receptors were amplified or captured by the immunoSEQ multiplex PCR assay. Rearranged TCR beta chain sequences were amplified with the hsTCRB Kit following the manufacturer's protocol. TCRB libraries were sequenced on an Illumina MiSeq. On the study's bioinformatics: The kit vendor's proprietary platform handled demultiplexing, trimming and gene mapping. In its TCRdb copy, this immuneACCESS table keeps in-frame sequences only and misses some clones. Where compared with another copy, unresolved V genes explain less than half of these, and the others have no known cause. V and J calls and clone size are those listed in that table; D and trimming were worked out from the DNA. In this sample the table shows about 66,000 clones, approximately 88% of which occur a single time. The ten largest make up 9% to 10% of the sample. Study-wide conclusions, independent of this receptor: Pseudoprogression seemed to be unrelated to changes in the top peripheral T cell clonotypes found by TCRB sequencing. Availability determined which PBMC samples were chosen for TCRB deep sequencing. Immune responses induced by the vaccine were seen in over 80% of patients across multiple MHC alleles. The authors stated that sample limitations prevented analyses of patient blood samples from being reproduced.

The germline V gene sets CDR1 to WSHSY and CDR2 to SAAADI. The junction shows trimming of 4 bases on V and 6 bases on J, plus 8 bases between the germline ends. The cysteine opens and the phenylalanine closes a CDR3 of 12 amino acids. Solely the CDR3 DNA is kept, with 36 bases framed from the first base. The sample's time point label, decoded: week 11, during vaccination. Every vaccine dose consisted of 300 ug of a 20-mer mutant IDH1 peptide in Montanide, administered subcutaneously together with topical imiquimod. The donors had newly diagnosed IDH1-mutant astrocytomas of WHO grade 3 or 4 that showed loss of nuclear ATRX. The samples were drawn from NOA16, a multicentre, single-arm, open-label phase I trial in Germany that tested a mutant IDH1 peptide vaccine in humans for the first time. The DNeasy Blood and Tissue Kit was used to extract genomic DNA from EDTA blood for TCRB sequencing.

The rearranged segments are TRBV10-2 and TRBJ2-3; possibly the D gene is TRBD2, per 5 matching bases. This material consisted of PBMCs, taken from a glioma patient whose treatment included an IDH1 peptide vaccine. This clonotype was sampled from a woman aged 45-59 years with glioma. The CDR3: CASSVEGDTQYF. The DNA reads as follows: TGCGCCAGCAGTGTTGAGGGCGATACGCAGTATTTT.